This T cell receptor beta chain was observed in a study of T cells in Graves' hyperthyroidism and ophthalmopathy (dated by TCRdb to the late 2010s). For the wider study: Peripheral blood was sampled at the time of initial diagnosis, prior to any treatment. To identify TCR V-J signatures that set the groups apart, the researchers used a discovery cohort of approximately 98 patients, made up of under 45 with Graves' ophthalmopathy and about 55 with stable Graves' hyperthyroidism. Prospective prediction of ophthalmopathy was tested in an independent validation cohort consisting of 18 hyperthyroidism patients and some 16 patients who later progressed to ophthalmopathy. For training and testing, the 100 patients in the discovery cohort were randomly divided in a 7:3 ratio. In addition, the study compared T-cell repertoires in thyroid tissue and in blood from several Graves' hyperthyroidism patients. After sampling, hyperthyroidism patients received methimazole starting at 30 mg daily, and ophthalmopathy patients received high-dose intravenous methylprednisolone. The paper describes TCR Vbeta CDR3 sequencing of around 130 peripheral blood samples, made up of 40 to 45 ophthalmopathy patients, roughly 80 hyperthyroidism patients and about 17 progressor patients. Overall study outcomes, separate from this receptor: Ophthalmopathy was separated from stable hyperthyroidism by a 13 V-J signature model, with roughly 88% sensitivity and about 81% specificity obtained in cross-validation and 80%/75% obtained in testing. Sample size was not statistically predetermined, and investigators were not blinded to group allocation. In validation, the model predicted progression to ophthalmopathy with around 71% sensitivity and roughly 72% specificity, a median of approximately 6.5 months before onset. Blood samples also contained most of the expanded thyroid clonotypes (frequency above 0.001), which suggests that blood repertoires may reflect thyroid immune responses.

After removal of 5 bases from V and 6 bases from J, the junction retains 8 bases not matched to a gene. The CDR3 spans 14 residues, from the cysteine through the phenylalanine. Kept here is only the CDR3 DNA, which spans 42 bases and is read in frame from base 1. Looking up the germline V gene (reference sequence) yields CDR1 MNHEY and CDR2 SMNVEV. Moderately to severely active disease, a Clinical Activity Score of at least 3, a NOSPECS grade of at least 4, and a duration under 3 months were present in ophthalmopathy patients. The study excluded patients with uncontrolled infections, other autoimmune diseases, pregnancy or lactation. Clinical symptoms, serum thyroxine and TRAb, thyroid ultrasound, and orbital computed tomography formed the basis for the diagnoses. Ficoll-Paque density gradient centrifugation was used to isolate PBMCs from approximately 10 ml of fresh peripheral blood. Total RNA was extracted using Trizol reagent, and RNA quality was assessed on an Agilent 2100 Bioanalyzer.

As for this clonotype: Its antigen remains unidentified. Per-base quality was not reported, and no clone a single base away is much larger than it.

Amplification of TCR beta CDR3 regions was carried out from RNA transcripts. The first round of RT-PCR for the TCR CDR3 was performed with the HTBI primer set and the Qiagen OneStep RT-PCR kit. Libraries were constructed in a second round of multiplex PCR, after which size selection and purification were carried out. Sequencing of the libraries was done on an Illumina HiSeq2000 using paired-end 100 bp reads. In the original analysis: SOAPnuke was used to process the raw data, with reads discarded if the reads contained adapters or uncalled bases, had a mean Phred below 15, or lacked an exact constant-primer or identifier match. High-quality paired reads were merged using COPE v1.2.5, and each unique nucleotide sequence was defined as a clonotype. MiTCR v1.1 was used to align the clonotypes against IMGT TRBV, TRBD and TRBJ reference segments. Analysis was restricted to V-J combinations with a frequency above 0.0001, which covered 99.2% of repertoires. The TCS score was defined as the ratio of F50 (clonal expansion) to E x V (chaos), calculated using BLOSUM62-based TCRdist between CDR3 peptides within each V-J. Welch's t-statistics and random forest reduced 500 to 550 V-J features to fewer than 15, which were used in a naive Bayes classifier (R e1071). The public reads were run again by TCRdb, first through fastp at Q25 and then through MiXCR, and only productive beta chains were kept. Each entry merges the rows of one CDR3 protein and shows their most common DNA and genes. It is TCRdb's table, rather than the study itself, that gives the V and J calls and clone size. This sample has a few hundred thousand distinct CDR3 sequences in its table, and about 15% of those were observed once. In total, the top ten clones hold approximately 30% of the sample.

The chain is made from TRBV27 and TRBJ2-3, and 7 bases in between align with TRBD2. The sample comprised blood. This sequence originates from a young woman with Graves' ophthalmopathy. The DNA is as follows: TGTGCCAGCAGTCCTCTGGGGAGGGGTGATACGCAGTATTTT. This sequence encodes CASSPLGRGDTQYF.